This T cell receptor (beta chain) is drawn from a study of T-cell memory formation after mild COVID-19. Study as a whole: TCR clusters mostly belonged to single donors.

Libraries for TCRalpha and TCRbeta carried sample barcodes and unique molecular identifiers via 5'RACE. TCRdb recomputed calls from the 5' RACE reads with MiXCR, one row per CDR3 protein. Among hundreds of thousands of distinct CDR3 sequences listed, 20% to 25% were seen once. CDR1 and CDR2 from the germline V gene are SGHVS and FNYEAQ. There are 16 residues in the CDR3. With 1 base removed from V and 7 bases from J, the gap between germline ends came to 14 bases. Sequences were obtained from PBMCs or a T cell subset sorted from them (not recorded which). This clonotype originated in an adult woman who had mild COVID-19 (a few samples of this study predate the infection). Cell type and time point are not known. V usage is TRBV7-6 and J usage is TRBJ1-6, with TRBD1 as a possible D gene (6 bases). The CDR3 protein is CASSLGGAGTNSPLHF. The CDR3 coding sequence is TGTGCCAGCAGCTTAGGGGGGGCAGGGACCAATTCACCCCTCCACTTT.